This entry concerns a single T cell receptor (beta chain). Its antigen is not known. Germline V gives CDR1 MNHNS, CDR2 SASEGT. CDR3 length equals 14 residues. Trimming removed 3 bases at V and 5 bases at J, with 13 bases between. Some clones are missing from TCRdb's copy, which holds only in-frame ones; the method was immunoSEQ multiplex PCR. The sample consists of around 30,000 clones, 85% to 95% of them appearing once. These data originate in a study of T cell responses to AZD1222 COVID-19 vaccine. Study outcomes and limitations: In a largely white British group with more females than males, clonal diversity was possibly underestimated.

This sample comprised peripheral blood, obtained on day 0 of AZD1222 vaccination. The chain carries TRBV6-1 and TRBJ1-1; D is unresolved. The receptor's source is an adult in good health. CDR3 sequence reads: CASSDWGRLTEAFF. The CDR3 DNA sequence: TGTGCCAGCAGTGATTGGGGAAGGTTAACTGAAGCTTTCTTT.